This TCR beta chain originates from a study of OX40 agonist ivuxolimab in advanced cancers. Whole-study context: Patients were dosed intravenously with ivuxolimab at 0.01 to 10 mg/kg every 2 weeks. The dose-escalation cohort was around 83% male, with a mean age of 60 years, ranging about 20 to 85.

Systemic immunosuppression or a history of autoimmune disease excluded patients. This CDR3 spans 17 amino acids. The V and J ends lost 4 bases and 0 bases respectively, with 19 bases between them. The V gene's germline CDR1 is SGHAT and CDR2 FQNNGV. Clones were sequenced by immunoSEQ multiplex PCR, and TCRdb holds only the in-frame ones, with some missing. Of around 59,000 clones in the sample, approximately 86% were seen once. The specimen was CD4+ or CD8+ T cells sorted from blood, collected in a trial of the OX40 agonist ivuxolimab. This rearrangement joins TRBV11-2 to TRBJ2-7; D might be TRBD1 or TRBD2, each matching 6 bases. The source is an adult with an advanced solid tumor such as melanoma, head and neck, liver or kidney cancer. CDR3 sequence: CASSYNRFGGSSYEQYF. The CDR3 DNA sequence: TGTGCCAGCAGCTACAACAGATTCGGGGGCAGCTCCTACGAGCAGTACTTC. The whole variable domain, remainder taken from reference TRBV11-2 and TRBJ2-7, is EAGVAQSPRYKIIEKRQSVAFWCNPISGHATLYWYQQILGQGPKLLIQFQNNGVVDDSQLPKDRFSAERLKGVDSTLKIQPAKLEDSAVYLCASSYNRFGGSSYEQYFGPGTRLTVT.